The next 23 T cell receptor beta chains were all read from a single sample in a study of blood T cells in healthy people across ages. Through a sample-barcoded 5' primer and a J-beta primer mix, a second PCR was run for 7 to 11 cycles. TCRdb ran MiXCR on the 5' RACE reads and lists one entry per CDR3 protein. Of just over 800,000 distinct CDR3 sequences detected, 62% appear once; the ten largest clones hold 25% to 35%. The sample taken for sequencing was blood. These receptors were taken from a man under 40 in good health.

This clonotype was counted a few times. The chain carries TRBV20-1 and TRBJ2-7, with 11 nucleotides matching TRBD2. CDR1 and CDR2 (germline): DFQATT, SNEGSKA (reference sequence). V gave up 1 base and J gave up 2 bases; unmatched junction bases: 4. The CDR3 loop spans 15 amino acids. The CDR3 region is CSARVLAGVAYEQYF. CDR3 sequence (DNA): TGCAGTGCTAGAGTACTAGCGGGGGTTGCCTACGAGCAGTACTTC.

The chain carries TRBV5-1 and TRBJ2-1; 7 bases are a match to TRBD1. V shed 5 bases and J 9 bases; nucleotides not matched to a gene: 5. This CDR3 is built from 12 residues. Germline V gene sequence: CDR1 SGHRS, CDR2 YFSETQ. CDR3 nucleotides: TGCGCCAGCAGGTCGACAGGGAGTGAGCAGTTCTTC. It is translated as CASRSTGSEQFF.

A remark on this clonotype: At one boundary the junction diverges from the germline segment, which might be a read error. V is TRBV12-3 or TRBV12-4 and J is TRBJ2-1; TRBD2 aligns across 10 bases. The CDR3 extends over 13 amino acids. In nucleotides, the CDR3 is TGTGCCTGCAGTCCGGCTAGCGGGGGCCCCCAGTTCTTC. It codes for CACSPASGGPQFF.

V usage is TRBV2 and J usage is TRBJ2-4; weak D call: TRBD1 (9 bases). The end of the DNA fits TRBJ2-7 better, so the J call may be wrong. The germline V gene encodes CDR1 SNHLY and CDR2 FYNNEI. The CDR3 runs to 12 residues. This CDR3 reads CAIAGQGYEQYF. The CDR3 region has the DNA TGTGCCATAGCGGGACAGGGTTACGAGCAGTACTTC.

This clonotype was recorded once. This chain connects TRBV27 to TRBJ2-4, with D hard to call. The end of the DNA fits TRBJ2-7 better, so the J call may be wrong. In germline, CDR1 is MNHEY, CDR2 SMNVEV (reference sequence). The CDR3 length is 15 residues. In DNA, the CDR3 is TGTGCCAGCAGTTTAGGGCAACCCATGGCCTACGAGCAGTACTTC. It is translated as CASSLGQPMAYEQYF.

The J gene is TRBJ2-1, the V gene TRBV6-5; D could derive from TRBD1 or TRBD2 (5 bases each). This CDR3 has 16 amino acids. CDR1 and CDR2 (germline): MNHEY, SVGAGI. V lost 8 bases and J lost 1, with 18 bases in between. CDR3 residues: CASRRGGDGSYNEQFF. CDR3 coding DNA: TGTGCCAGCCGCCGGGGTGGGGACGGATCCTACAATGAGCAGTTCTTC.

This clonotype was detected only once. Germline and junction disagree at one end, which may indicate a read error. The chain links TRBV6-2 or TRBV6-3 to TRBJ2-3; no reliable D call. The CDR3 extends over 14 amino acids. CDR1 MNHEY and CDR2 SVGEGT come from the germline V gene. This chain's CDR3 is CAGQQRAGTETQYF. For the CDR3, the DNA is TGTGCCGGTCAACAAAGGGCCGGCACAGAGACGCAGTATTTT.

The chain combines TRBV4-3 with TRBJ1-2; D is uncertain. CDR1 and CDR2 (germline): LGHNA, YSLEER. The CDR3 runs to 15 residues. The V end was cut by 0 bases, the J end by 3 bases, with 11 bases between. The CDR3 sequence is CASSQDLRTDYGYTF. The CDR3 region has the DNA TGCGCCAGCAGCCAAGATTTGCGTACGGACTATGGCTACACCTTC.

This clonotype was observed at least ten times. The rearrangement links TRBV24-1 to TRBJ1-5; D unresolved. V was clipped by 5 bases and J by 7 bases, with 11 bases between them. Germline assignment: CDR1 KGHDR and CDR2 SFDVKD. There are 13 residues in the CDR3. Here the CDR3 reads CATSGELEQPQHF. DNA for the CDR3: TGTGCCACCAGTGGCGAGTTGGAGCAGCCCCAGCATTTT.

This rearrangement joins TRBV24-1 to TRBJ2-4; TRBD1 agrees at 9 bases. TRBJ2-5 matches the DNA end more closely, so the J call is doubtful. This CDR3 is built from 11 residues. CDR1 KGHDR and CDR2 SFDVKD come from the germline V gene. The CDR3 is CARTGEETQYF. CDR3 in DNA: TGTGCCAGGACAGGGGAGGAGACCCAGTACTTC.

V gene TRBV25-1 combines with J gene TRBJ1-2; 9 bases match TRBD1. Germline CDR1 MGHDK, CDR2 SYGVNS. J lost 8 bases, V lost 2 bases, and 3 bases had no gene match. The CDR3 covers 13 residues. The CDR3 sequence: CASSEGTGLGYTF. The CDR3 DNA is TGTGCCAGCAGTGAAGGGACAGGGCTCGGCTACACCTTC.

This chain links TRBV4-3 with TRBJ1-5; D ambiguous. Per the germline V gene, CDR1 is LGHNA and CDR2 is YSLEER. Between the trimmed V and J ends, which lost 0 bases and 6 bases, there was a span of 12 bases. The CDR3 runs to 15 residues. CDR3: CASSQDRLEGQPQHF. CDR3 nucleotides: TGCGCCAGCAGCCAAGATCGTTTGGAGGGTCAGCCCCAGCATTTT.

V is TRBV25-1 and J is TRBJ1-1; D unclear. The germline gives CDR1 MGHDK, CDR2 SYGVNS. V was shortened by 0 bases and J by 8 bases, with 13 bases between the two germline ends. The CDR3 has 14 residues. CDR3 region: CASSEYPDRQEAFF. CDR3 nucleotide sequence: TGTGCCAGCAGTGAATATCCGGACCGCCAGGAAGCTTTCTTT.

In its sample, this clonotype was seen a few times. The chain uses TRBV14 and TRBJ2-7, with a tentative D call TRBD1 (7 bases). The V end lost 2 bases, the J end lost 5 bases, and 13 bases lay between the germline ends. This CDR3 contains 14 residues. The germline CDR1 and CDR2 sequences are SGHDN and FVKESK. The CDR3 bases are TGTGCCAGCAGCCAAAGGCAGGGGGGCAACGAGCAGTACTTC. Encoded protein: CASSQRQGGNEQYF.

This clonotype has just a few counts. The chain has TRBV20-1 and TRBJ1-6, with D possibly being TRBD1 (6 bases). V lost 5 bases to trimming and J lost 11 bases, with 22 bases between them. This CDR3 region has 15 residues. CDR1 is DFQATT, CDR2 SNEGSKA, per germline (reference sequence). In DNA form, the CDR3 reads TGCAGTGCTCCCGTCGATCGGACCTCAGGGGCACCCCTCCACTTT. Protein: CSAPVDRTSGAPLHF.

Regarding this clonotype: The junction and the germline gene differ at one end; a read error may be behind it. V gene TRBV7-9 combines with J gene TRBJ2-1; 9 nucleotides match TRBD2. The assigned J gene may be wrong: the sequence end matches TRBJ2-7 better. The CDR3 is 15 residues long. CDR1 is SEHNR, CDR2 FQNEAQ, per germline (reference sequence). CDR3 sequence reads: CSSSFTTSGTYEQYF. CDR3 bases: TGTTCCAGCAGCTTTACGACTAGCGGCACCTACGAGCAGTACTTC.

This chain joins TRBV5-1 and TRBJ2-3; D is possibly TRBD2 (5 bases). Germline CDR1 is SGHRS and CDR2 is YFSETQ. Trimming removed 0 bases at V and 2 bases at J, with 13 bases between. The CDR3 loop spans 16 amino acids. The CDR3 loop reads CASSLAARAVTDTQYF. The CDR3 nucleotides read TGCGCCAGCAGCTTGGCCGCGAGGGCCGTCACAGATACGCAGTATTTT.

DNA for the CDR3: TGCGCCAGCAGCCAAGCTGACAGGGCTTACACAGATACGCAGTATTTT. Its translation: CASSQADRAYTDTQYF. The rearrangement uses TRBV4-3 and TRBJ2-3, with TRBD1 matching 7 bases. CDR3 length: 16 residues. Trimming removed 1 base from V and 2 bases from J; junction bases left unmatched: 6. The V gene's germline CDR1 is LGHNA and CDR2 YSLEER.

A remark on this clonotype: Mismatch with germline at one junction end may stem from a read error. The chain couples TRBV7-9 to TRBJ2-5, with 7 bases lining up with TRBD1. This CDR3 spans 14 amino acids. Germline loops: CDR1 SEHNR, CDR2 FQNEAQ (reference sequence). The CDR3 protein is CASSPRDRQGTQYF. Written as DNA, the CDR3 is TGTGCCAGCAGCCCACGGGACAGACAAGGGACCCAGTACTTC.

In nucleotides, the CDR3 is TGCAGCGTTGATCGGGGAGTGAACACTGAAGCTTTCTTT. Protein sequence: CSVDRGVNTEAFF. This rearrangement joins TRBV29-1 to TRBJ1-1; D remains unclear. This CDR3 has 13 residues. Germline lookup yields CDR1 SQVTM and CDR2 ANQGSEA. Trimming removed 3 bases at V and 0 bases at J, with 8 bases between. Looking up the rest from reference TRBV29-1 and TRBJ1-1 gives the full variable domain: SAVISQKPSRDICQRGTSLTIQCQVDSQVTMMFWYRQQPGQSLTLIATANQGSEATYESGFVIDKFPISRPNLTFSTLTVSNMSPEDSSIYLCSVDRGVNTEAFFGQGTRLTVV.

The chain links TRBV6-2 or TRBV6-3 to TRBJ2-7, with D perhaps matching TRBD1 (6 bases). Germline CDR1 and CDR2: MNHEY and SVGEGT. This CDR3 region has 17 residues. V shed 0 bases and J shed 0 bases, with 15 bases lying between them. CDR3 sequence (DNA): TGTGCCAGCAGTTACTCGGTTCAAGGGGGATCCTCCTACGAGCAGTACTTC. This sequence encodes CASSYSVQGGSSYEQYF.

The CDR3 sequence: CASSFPQLSGANVLTF. CDR3 DNA: TGTGCCAGCAGCTTCCCCCAGCTCTCTGGGGCCAACGTCCTGACTTTC. The J gene is TRBJ2-6, the V gene TRBV5-6; no reliable D call. Germline V CDR1 and CDR2: SGHDT, YYEEEE. The CDR3 is made up of 16 amino acids. Trimming cost V 2 bases and J 0 bases, with 9 bases left between them.

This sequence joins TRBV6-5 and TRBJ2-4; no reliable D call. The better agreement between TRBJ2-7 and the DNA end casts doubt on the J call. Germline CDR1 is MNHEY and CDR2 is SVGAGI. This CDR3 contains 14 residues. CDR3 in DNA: TGTGCCAGCAGTTCCCTTGTAAGCTCCTACGAGCAGTACTTC. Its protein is CASSSLVSSYEQYF.